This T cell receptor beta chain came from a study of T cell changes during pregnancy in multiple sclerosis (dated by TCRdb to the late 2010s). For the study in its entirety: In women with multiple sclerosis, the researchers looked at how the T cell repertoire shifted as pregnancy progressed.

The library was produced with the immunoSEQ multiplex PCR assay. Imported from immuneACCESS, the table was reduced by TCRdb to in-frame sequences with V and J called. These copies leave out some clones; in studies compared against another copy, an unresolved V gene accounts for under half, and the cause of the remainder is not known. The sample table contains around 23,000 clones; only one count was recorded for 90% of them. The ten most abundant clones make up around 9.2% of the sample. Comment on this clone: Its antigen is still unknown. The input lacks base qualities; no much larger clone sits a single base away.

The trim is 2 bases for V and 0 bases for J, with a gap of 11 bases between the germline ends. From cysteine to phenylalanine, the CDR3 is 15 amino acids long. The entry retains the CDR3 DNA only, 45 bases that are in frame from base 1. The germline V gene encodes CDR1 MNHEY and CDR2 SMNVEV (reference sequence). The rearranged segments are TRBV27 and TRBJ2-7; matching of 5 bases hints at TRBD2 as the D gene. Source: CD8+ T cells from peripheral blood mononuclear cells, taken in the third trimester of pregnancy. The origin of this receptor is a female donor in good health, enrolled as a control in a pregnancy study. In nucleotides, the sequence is TGTGCCAGCAGTTTAGCCCTAGGGAGCTCCTACGAGCAGTACTTC. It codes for CASSLALGSSYEQYF.